The present T cell receptor (beta chain) was sequenced within a study of brain T cells in children with intractable seizures (dated by TCRdb to about 2021). Regarding the study in general: A NanoString immunology panel was first used to screen resected brain tissue from around 57 pediatric epilepsy surgery cases for immune gene transcripts. Among the roughly 12 selected surgery cases, pre-surgery blood was additionally sequenced for eight, leaving four cases with brain tissue only. Here is what the overall study found, with its caveats: Viral specificity was inferred solely from CDR3 sequence similarity, and the HCMV serostatus of the patients was not known. Because sequencing depth was different between pre-surgery and post-surgery blood, clones absent from the pre-surgery sample may reflect undersampling.

V is reduced by 2 bases and J by 1 base, leaving a spacing of 13 bases between them. CDR1 and CDR2 are drawn from the germline V gene (reference sequence): MNHEY, SMNVEV. From cysteine to phenylalanine, the CDR3 is 16 amino acids long. CDR3 DNA only is kept here, 48 bases in frame from base 1. As for this clone: Its antigen is not yet known. Per-base qualities were not stored, and no clone one base away is much larger.

TCR beta chain sequences were generated from genomic DNA using the immunoSEQ assay. Per the original workflow: CDR3 sequences that did not begin with the conserved framework cysteine at position 104 were removed by hand. Clonality was calculated as one minus the normalized Shannon's Diversity Index, with values ranging from 0 (maximal diversity) to 1 (oligoclonal). To check whether a given CDR3 had different frequencies in two samples, for example brain versus blood, chi-squared comparison-of-proportions tests were used. Public clonotypes were identified by searching immuneACCESS, and similarity to known antiviral clonotypes was assessed with the VDJdb browser. This immuneACCESS table, as held by TCRdb, lists in-frame sequences with V and J called but not all clones. Of the missing ones, under half trace to an unresolved V gene in checked studies; the others have no known cause. V, J and clone size were drawn from that table, and D and trimming were deduced from the DNA. The sample records roughly 110,000 clones, 85% to 95% of which are singletons. The ten largest account for around 4.1% of the sample.

The sample's time point label, in plain terms: resected brain tissue, or blood drawn just prior to surgery. The surgery cases showing the highest brain T cell transcript signatures were chosen for TCR beta chain sequencing of brain tissue and, when available, of blood. Before surgery, patients had received at least one anti-epileptic drug. TCR-sequenced patients were children with drug-resistant epilepsy due to tuberous sclerosis complex, focal cortical dysplasia, Rasmussen encephalitis or hemimegalencephaly. Blood samples were drawn just before the epilepsy surgery. The Monarch genomic DNA purification kit was used to extract bulk genomic DNA from unsorted brain tissue and from whole blood.

The sample in question was peripheral blood, obtained at surgery. This clonotype was obtained from a boy younger than two with hemimegalencephaly and intractable seizures. The sequence links TRBV27 to TRBJ2-3, with TRBD2 perhaps the D gene, on 6 matching bases. The CDR3: CASSLVVGRGTDTQYF. The nucleotide sequence reads TGTGCCAGCAGTTTAGTAGTCGGGAGAGGCACAGATACGCAGTATTTT.